This TCR beta chain was captured in a study of blood T cell repertoires in COVID-19. Overall study context: The United States, Italy and Spain provided the acute and convalescent COVID-19 samples. Sources were T cells, B-cell-depleted T cells, or PBMCs; the material itself was cDNA or gDNA.

After removal of 1 base from V and 6 bases from J, the junction contained 5 bases not matched to a gene. The CDR3 has 16 residues. Germline V gene lookup returns CDR1 SGHTA and CDR2 FQGNSA. Authors' analysis steps: Estimation of nucleated cell counts was performed using reference gene primer amplification. The table came from immunoSEQ multiplex PCR; TCRdb's copy has only in-frame clones and leaves some out. V and J calls and clone size are as listed in that table; D and trimming were resolved from the DNA. The sample has tens of thousands of clones, about nine tenths seen once. The TCR comes from a male donor with acute or convalescent COVID-19. The J gene is TRBJ2-3, the V gene TRBV7-2, with TRBD2 identical over 12 bases. Sequencing was carried out using peripheral blood. Written as DNA, the CDR3 is TGTGCCAGCAGCTTAGTACTAGCGGGGGGTGGGGATACGCAGTATTTT. It codes for CASSLVLAGGGDTQYF.